Listed here are 21 T cell receptor beta chains from one sample, sequenced in a study of post-analysis software for immune sequencing data. Presence of unique molecular identifiers characterized the TCR beta cDNA libraries. TCRdb reanalysed the PCR reads using MiXCR and keeps one entry per CDR3 protein. Here the sample spans hundreds of thousands of distinct CDR3 sequences, roughly 45% being singletons. Study results and limitations: About 5 TRBV segments were significantly more frequent in patients than in controls. TRBV5-6, TRBV5-1 and TRBV20-1 were among these segments.

These TCRs' antigens remain unknown. The sequencing sample was made of blood. These receptors were collected from a girl between 10 and 17 years old with multiple sclerosis.

J is TRBJ1-5 and V is TRBV25-1; a weak D match, TRBD1 (5 bases). CDR3 length equals 14 residues. V lost 0 bases to trimming and J lost 5 bases, with 8 bases between them. Looked up from germline, CDR1 is MGHDK and CDR2 is SYGVNS. The CDR3 region has the DNA TGTGCCAGCAGTGAATATGTCAGGGATCAGCCCCAGCATTTT. Translated: CASSEYVRDQPQHF.

The chain carries TRBV29-1 and TRBJ1-2; TRBD1 might be the D (5 bases). Trimming pared 8 bases from V and 0 bases from J, leaving 16 bases between. CDR1 and CDR2 from the germline V gene are SQVTM and ANQGSEA. This CDR3 is 14 amino acids long. CDR3 in DNA: TGCAGCACTCGGGACCGAATAACTAACTATGGCTACACCTTC. Translating gives CSTRDRITNYGYTF.

The chain carries TRBV9 and TRBJ2-1, with D possibly being TRBD1 (6 bases). Germline V gene data show CDR1 as SGDLS and CDR2 as YYNGEE. This CDR3 comprises 13 residues. Trimming removed 1 base at V and 6 bases at J, with 8 bases between. CDR3 sequence reads: CASSVTGTNEQFF. The DNA of the CDR3 is TGTGCCAGCAGCGTAACAGGGACCAATGAGCAGTTCTTC.

The chain couples TRBV12-3 or TRBV12-4 to TRBJ2-7; tentatively, D is TRBD2 (7 bases). V was clipped by 2 bases and J by 3 bases, with 17 bases between them. This CDR3 region has 16 residues. The chain's CDR3 is CASSLRGADISYEQYF. CDR3 nucleotides: TGTGCCAGCAGTTTACGGGGGGCGGACATCAGCTACGAGCAGTACTTC.

The chain combines TRBV2 with TRBJ2-5, with 11 bases aligning to TRBD2. The CDR3 spans 20 residues. Germline CDR1 SNHLY, CDR2 FYNNEI. Losses at the gene ends were 6 bases for V and 2 bases for J; bases not matched to a gene: 20. As DNA, the CDR3 is TGTGCCAGCAGACGAAACCTACTAGCGGGAGAGGTTGGTGGGCAAGAGACCCAGTACTTC. Protein: CASRRNLLAGEVGGQETQYF.

This chain links TRBV11-2 with TRBJ2-1; a weak D match, TRBD2 (7 bases). This CDR3 comprises 17 residues. The germline V and J ends were trimmed by 7 bases and 6 bases, with 25 bases remaining between them. Germline V gene sequence: CDR1 SGHAT, CDR2 FQNNGV. Here the CDR3 reads CASTLVGGASGGNEQFF. The CDR3, as DNA: TGTGCCAGCACCCTAGTGGGGGGGGCTAGCGGAGGCAATGAGCAGTTCTTC.

This clonotype has just a few counts. This chain joins TRBV6-5 and TRBJ2-1; D not resolved. V lost 5 bases, J lost 7 bases, and 9 bases lay in between. The CDR3 is 12 amino acids. From germline, CDR1 is MNHEY and CDR2 SVGAGI. CDR3 sequence: CASSNPRNEQFF. DNA for the CDR3: TGTGCCAGCAGTAACCCCAGGAATGAGCAGTTCTTC.

This clonotype turned up a few times. This chain joins TRBV28 and TRBJ2-7, with D unclear. The CDR3 totals 15 residues. The V gene lost 3 bases and the J gene lost 5 bases, with 17 bases spanning the gap. Germline CDR1 is MDHEN and CDR2 is SYDVKM. This chain's CDR3 is CASSFGTPSPHEQYF. The DNA of the CDR3 is TGTGCCAGCAGTTTCGGAACTCCGTCTCCCCACGAGCAGTACTTC.

This clonotype occurred a few times. V usage is TRBV20-1 and J usage is TRBJ2-5; 8 nucleotides match TRBD1. Germline assignment: CDR1 DFQATT and CDR2 SNEGSKA (reference sequence). This CDR3 is 14 amino acids long. J lost 7 bases, V lost 3 bases, and 10 bases had no gene match. Here the CDR3 DNA reads TGCAGTGCTAGTCAGCGACAGGGGTCAGCGACCCAGTACTTC. Translated: CSASQRQGSATQYF.

CDR3 in DNA: TGTGCCAGCAGCTTAGCCGGGACAGGGACTAATGAAAAACTGTTTTTT. Its protein is CASSLAGTGTNEKLFF. This sequence joins TRBV7-6 and TRBJ1-4, with TRBD1 matching over 9 bases. CDR3 length: 16 amino acids. V was pared by 0 bases and J by 2 bases, with 1 base of the junction left unmatched. CDR1 is SGHVS, CDR2 FNYEAQ, per germline. The variable domain in full, with the rest retrieved from reference TRBV7-6 and TRBJ1-4, is GAGVSQSPRYKVTKRGQDVALRCDPISGHVSLYWYRQALGQGPEFLTYFNYEAQQDKSGLPNDRFSAERPEGSISTLTIQRTEQRDSAMYRCASSLAGTGTNEKLFFGSGTQLSVL.

This clonotype was picked up a small number of times. The chain employs TRBV7-2 and TRBJ2-7, with D uncertain. The ends were cut back, 4 bases at V and 0 bases at J, with 10 bases in the middle. This CDR3 has 14 residues. Germline loops: CDR1 SGHTA, CDR2 FQGNSA. For the CDR3, the DNA is TGTGCCAGCAGCTCGGACCGGAGCTCCTACGAGCAGTACTTC. Protein sequence: CASSSDRSSYEQYF.

This clonotype was observed a few times. The chain is built from TRBV27 and TRBJ2-1; D uncertain. The CDR3 is 14 amino acids. CDR1 MNHEY and CDR2 SMNVEV come from the germline V gene (reference sequence). Trimming removed 4 bases from V and 3 bases from J, with 10 bases in between. In nucleotides, the CDR3 is TGTGCCAGCAGTTCATCCCTCGGCTACAATGAGCAGTTCTTC. It specifies CASSSSLGYNEQFF.

This clonotype has a handful of counts. A junction boundary mismatches the germline segment, possibly from a read error. This rearrangement joins TRBV20-1 to TRBJ2-7, with 14 bases identical to TRBD2. There are 14 residues in the CDR3. Germline loops: CDR1 DFQATT, CDR2 SNEGSKA (reference sequence). CDR3 DNA: TGCAGTGCTAGGAGACAGGGACTAGCGGGAGAGCTGTACTTC. Residues: CSARRQGLAGELYF.

The chain links TRBV20-1 to TRBJ2-3; D unresolved. This CDR3 is 18 amino acids long. Trimming pared 0 bases from V and 4 bases from J, leaving 23 bases between. Germline CDR1 and CDR2: DFQATT and SNEGSKA (reference sequence). In DNA form, the CDR3 reads TGCAGTGCTAGAGATCCAGGCCCCCAAGGGCGCGGCGCAGATACGCAGTATTTT. Protein: CSARDPGPQGRGADTQYF.

The CDR3 DNA sequence: TGTGCCAGCAGTAGGGACTACACAGATACGCAGTATTTT. Its translation is CASSRDYTDTQYF. The gene calls are TRBV12-3 or TRBV12-4 and TRBJ2-3, with TRBD2 matching over 7 bases. The CDR3 runs 13 residues. After removal of 5 bases from V and 2 bases from J, the junction contained 1 base not matched to a gene.

The genes are TRBV20-1 and TRBJ2-7; tentative D call: TRBD1 (6 bases). This CDR3 spans 17 amino acids. CDR1 is DFQATT, CDR2 SNEGSKA, per germline (reference sequence). V was clipped by 2 bases and J by 0 bases, with 20 bases between them. The CDR3 reads CSARMSGTTEVSYEQYF. CDR3 sequence (DNA): TGCAGTGCTAGAATGTCCGGGACAACCGAGGTCTCCTACGAGCAGTACTTC.

The chain combines TRBV2 with TRBJ2-7, with D tentatively TRBD2 (5 bases). V was cut by 7 bases and J by 6 bases, with 10 bases left in between. CDR3 length: 11 residues. Germline V lookup: CDR1 SNHLY, CDR2 FYNNEI. The CDR3 here is CASTRGSEQYF. The CDR3 DNA follows: TGTGCCAGCACCCGGGGATCCGAGCAGTACTTC.

The J gene is TRBJ2-7, the V gene TRBV7-9, with a possible D match to TRBD1 (5 bases). V lost 5 bases and J 2 bases, leaving 13 bases between the germline ends. This CDR3 is built from 14 residues. Germline V CDR1 and CDR2: SEHNR, FQNEAQ (reference sequence). The CDR3 here is CASSLRQRAYEQYF. As DNA, the CDR3 is TGTGCCAGCAGCCTCCGACAGCGAGCCTACGAGCAGTACTTC.

The table lists this clonotype with a count of one. V and J are TRBV10-3 and TRBJ1-1; 8 bases line up with TRBD1. This CDR3 is built from 13 residues. The J segment lost 4 bases and the V segment lost 11 bases, leaving 9 bases of the junction unmatched. Germline CDR1 is ENHRY and CDR2 is SYGVKD. The CDR3 spells CAGHSGGGTEAFF. In DNA form, the CDR3 reads TGTGCCGGACATTCAGGGGGCGGCACTGAAGCTTTCTTT.

The chain is built from TRBV3-1 and TRBJ2-7, with TRBD2 identical over 11 bases. V trimming: 1 base; J trimming: 6 bases; junction bases outside the gene matches: 11. The CDR3 is 17 amino acids. Per the germline V gene, CDR1 is LGHDT and CDR2 is YNNKEL (reference sequence). The CDR3 here is CASSQAALAGAPVEQYF. DNA of the CDR3: TGTGCCAGCAGCCAAGCGGCACTAGCGGGAGCTCCGGTCGAGCAGTACTTC.

The rearrangement joins TRBV7-2 to TRBJ2-4, with 8 bases that match TRBD2. After removal of 5 bases from V and 13 bases from J, the junction contained 31 bases not matched to a gene. Germline CDR1 is SGHTA and CDR2 is FQGNSA. The CDR3 sequence is 20 residues long. The CDR3, as DNA: TGTGCCAGCAGCCCTGACACAGCGGGAGCTATTTCGGGGTCAAACCGGGCACAGTACTTC. Amino acid sequence: CASSPDTAGAISGSNRAQYF.